Presented here are 16 T cell receptor beta chains from one specimen sequenced in a study of shared T cell receptors in the human thymus. This table comes from immunoSEQ multiplex PCR, and its TCRdb copy is limited to in-frame clones, with some not included. The sample lists approximately 660,000 clones; 70% to 90% were seen once. This sample also appeared in a second study, on human thymus T cells.

The sample was thymocytes. The receptor source for this set is a boy less than two years old with a congenital heart defect.

The V and J genes are TRBV10-1 and TRBJ2-1; 8 bases are a match to TRBD2. CDR3 length: 15 amino acids. The J segment lost 0 bases and the V segment lost 8 bases, leaving 6 bases of the junction unmatched. Germline loops: CDR1 WNHNN, CDR2 SYGVQD (reference sequence). In nucleotides, the CDR3 is TGCGCCAGCGGAGAGCGGGGGAGCTCCTACAATGAGCAGTTCTTC. It is translated as CASGERGSSYNEQFF.

CDR3 DNA sequence: TGTGCCAGCAGCTTAGACAGGGTGAGGGATCAGCCCCAGCATTTT. It yields the protein CASSLDRVRDQPQHF. This sequence joins TRBV7-9 and TRBJ1-5, with D possibly TRBD1 on 6 matching bases. Deletions cut 1 base from V and 5 bases from J, with 12 bases between. Germline V gives CDR1 SEHNR, CDR2 FQNEAQ (reference sequence). The CDR3 spans 15 residues.

Regarding this clone: Other nucleotide sequences from this sample produce the same CDR3. The chain carries TRBV9 and TRBJ2-1, with D perhaps matching TRBD2 (5 bases). Trimming shortened V by 1 base and J by 3 bases, and 8 bases separated the two germline ends. Germline CDR1 is SGDLS and CDR2 is YYNGEE. This CDR3 comprises 14 residues. The CDR3: CASSVLGSYNEQFF. The CDR3 DNA sequence: TGTGCCAGCAGCGTACTTGGGAGCTACAATGAGCAGTTCTTC.

The chain is built from TRBV7-9 and TRBJ2-7, with 7 bases that match TRBD2. There are 17 residues in the CDR3. V shed 5 bases, J shed 7 bases, and the junction held 20 bases outside the gene matches. Per germline, CDR1 SEHNR and CDR2 FQNEAQ (reference sequence). As DNA, the CDR3 is TGTGCCAGCAGCGCCTGGGACCCAAGCGGGACCCAGGTGGAGCAGTACTTC. Its protein product is CASSAWDPSGTQVEQYF.

The chain is built from TRBV27 and TRBJ2-7, with no clear D. The germline V gene has CDR1 MNHEY and CDR2 SMNVEV (reference sequence). The CDR3 is made up of 14 amino acids. V shed 2 bases and J shed 7 bases, with 15 bases lying between them. The CDR3 reads CASSLVRSLPEQYF. The CDR3 nucleotides read TGTGCCAGCAGTTTAGTACGGTCTTTACCTGAGCAGTACTTC.

The J gene is TRBJ2-2, the V gene TRBV9, with D hard to call. The CDR3 runs to 14 residues. Per the germline V gene, CDR1 is SGDLS and CDR2 is YYNGEE. V was shortened by 3 bases and J by 3 bases, with 9 bases between the two germline ends. The CDR3 DNA follows: TGTGCCAGCAGCGAATATGCGGACACCGGGGAGCTGTTTTTT. This encodes CASSEYADTGELFF.

The sample holds one count of this clone. V usage is TRBV28 and J usage is TRBJ2-1, with 8 bases aligning to TRBD2. CDR1 and CDR2 (germline): MDHEN, SYDVKM. The CDR3 runs to 16 residues. Unmatched junction bases numbered 7, after V lost 1 base and J lost 5 bases. CDR3 loop: CASSLFAAGANNEQFF. In nucleotides, the CDR3 is TGTGCCAGCAGTTTATTCGCAGCGGGAGCTAACAATGAGCAGTTCTTC. The whole variable domain, remainder taken from reference TRBV28 and TRBJ2-1, is DVKVTQSSRYLVKRTGEKVFLECVQDMDHENMFWYRQDPGLGLRLIYFSYDVKMKEKGDIPEGYSVSREKKERFSLILESASTNQTSMYLCASSLFAAGANNEQFFGPGTRLTVL.

This clone occurred a few times. V gene TRBV6-5 combines with J gene TRBJ1-5; D uncertain. Trimming took off 0 bases at V and 4 bases at J, with 4 bases between the two ends. The germline CDR1 and CDR2 sequences are MNHEY and SVGAGI. The CDR3 consists of 13 residues. DNA for the CDR3: TGTGCCAGCAGTTACTCCCATAATCAGCCCCAGCATTTT. It translates to CASSYSHNQPQHF.

About this clone: Germline is not matched at one junction end, which may reflect a read error. V is TRBV2 and J is TRBJ2-1; TRBD2 matches 8 bases. From germline, CDR1 is SNHLY and CDR2 FYNNEI. There are 17 residues in the CDR3. CDR3 residues: CAGSEVPGLGRCNEQFF. In DNA, the CDR3 is TGTGCCGGCAGTGAAGTACCGGGACTAGGTCGATGCAATGAGCAGTTCTTC.

The chain couples TRBV2 to TRBJ1-1; D is possibly TRBD1 (5 bases). The CDR3 spans 12 residues. CDR1 SNHLY and CDR2 FYNNEI come from the germline V gene. V dropped 8 bases and J dropped 3 bases, with 10 bases sitting between them. The CDR3 region has the DNA TGTGCCAGCGGGGGGTTGTACACTGAAGCTTTCTTT. Residues: CASGGLYTEAFF.

The gene calls are TRBV7-8 and TRBJ1-5; no firm D call. Trimming removed 1 base from V and 3 bases from J, with 10 bases in between. Germline V CDR1 and CDR2: SGHVS, FQNEAQ. The CDR3 is made up of 15 amino acids. The CDR3 region is CASSLGAGSNQPQHF. The CDR3, as DNA: TGTGCCAGCAGCTTAGGTGCGGGGTCCAATCAGCCCCAGCATTTT.

This chain joins TRBV19 and TRBJ1-1, with D uncertain. The V and J ends lost 8 bases and 6 bases respectively, with 10 bases between them. CDR3 size: 11 residues. From germline, CDR1 is LNHDA and CDR2 SQIVND (reference sequence). CDR3 region: CASSKYPEAFF. CDR3 DNA: TGTGCCAGTTCTAAGTACCCTGAAGCTTTCTTT.

There are a few counts of this clone. V usage is TRBV5-1 and J usage is TRBJ2-5; D uncertain. This CDR3 region has 13 residues. Between the trimmed V and J ends, which lost 2 bases and 5 bases, there was a span of 10 bases. CDR1 and CDR2 (germline): SGHRS, YFSETQ. CDR3 sequence reads: CASSFVLSETQYF. For the CDR3, the DNA is TGCGCCAGCAGCTTTGTTCTCTCGGAGACCCAGTACTTC.

This chain connects TRBV4-1 to TRBJ2-3; TRBD2 matches 10 bases. Germline CDR1 reads MGHRA; CDR2 reads YSYEKL. The CDR3 has 21 amino acids. J gave up 11 bases and V 4 bases, and 30 bases lay outside the gene matches. DNA for the CDR3: TGCGCCAGCAGCCCCCCGGGGGGAGATCAAGGGTCTAGCGGGAGTGGCCTGGGGCAGTATTTT. The encoded protein is CASSPPGGDQGSSGSGLGQYF.

This clone was picked up one time. The rearrangement uses TRBV29-1 and TRBJ2-1; tentatively, D is TRBD2 (6 bases). The V end lost 0 bases, the J end lost 4 bases, and 10 bases lay between the germline ends. The CDR3 runs to 14 residues. Germline V gene lookup returns CDR1 SQVTM and CDR2 ANQGSEA. The CDR3 protein is CSVEEGGPYNEQFF. The CDR3 DNA is TGCAGCGTTGAAGAAGGAGGGCCATACAATGAGCAGTTCTTC.

This clone came up a few times. CDR3 DNA: TGTGCCAGCAGCTTACACTCCGGGACAGGGGGCGTCACAGATACGCAGTATTTT. Amino acids: CASSLHSGTGGVTDTQYF. This sequence joins TRBV11-2 and TRBJ2-3; 12 bases line up with TRBD1. V was pared by 2 bases and J by 2 bases, with 8 bases of the junction left unmatched. The length of the CDR3 is 18 residues. Germline V gives CDR1 SGHAT, CDR2 FQNNGV.